This T cell receptor beta chain was recorded in a study of shared clonotypes between healthy human individuals. This CDR3 has 15 residues. Trimming pared 3 bases from V and 6 bases from J, leaving 16 bases between. Germline V CDR1 and CDR2: SGHNT, YYREEE (reference sequence). Only in-frame clones appear in the TCRdb table, and some are missing; sequencing was by immunoSEQ multiplex PCR. The sample has about 1 million clones, more than 65% seen once. Study-level results: Tissues were not sampled, only blood, and their repertoires likely differ. The study drew on few donors, limiting represented genetic and exposure-history diversity.

As regards this clone: Its target is unknown.

The genes are TRBV5-4 and TRBJ2-1, with TRBD1 as a possible D gene (7 bases). This sequence originates from a man between 18 and 35 years old in good health. Material: memory CD4+ T cells sorted from blood. As to subset: CD45RA-negative fraction. In DNA, the CDR3 is TGTGCCAGCAGCTCCGACAGGGAGGCTTTCAATGAGCAGTTCTTC. As protein: CASSSDREAFNEQFF.